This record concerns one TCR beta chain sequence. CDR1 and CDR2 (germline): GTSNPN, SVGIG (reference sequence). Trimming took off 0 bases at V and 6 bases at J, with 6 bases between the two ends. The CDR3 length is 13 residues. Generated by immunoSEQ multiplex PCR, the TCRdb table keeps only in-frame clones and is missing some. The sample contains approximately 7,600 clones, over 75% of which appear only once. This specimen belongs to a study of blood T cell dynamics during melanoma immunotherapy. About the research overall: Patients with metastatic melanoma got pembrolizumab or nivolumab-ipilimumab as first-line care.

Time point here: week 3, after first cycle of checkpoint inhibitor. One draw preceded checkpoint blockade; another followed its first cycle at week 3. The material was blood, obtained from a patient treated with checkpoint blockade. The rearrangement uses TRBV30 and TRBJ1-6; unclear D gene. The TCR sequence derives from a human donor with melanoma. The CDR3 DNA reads TGTGCCTGGAGTGTACTTGGTAATTCACCCCTCCACTTT. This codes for CAWSVLGNSPLHF.